The next 31 T cell receptor beta chains were all read from a single sample in a study of blood T cell repertoires in COVID-19. The method was immunoSEQ multiplex PCR; TCRdb's version includes in-frame clones alone and lacks a portion of them. The profile shows 360,000 or so clones, under 90% of them singletons. The source material was PBMCs or T cells enriched from blood (not recorded which). Source of these receptors: a woman in her 30s who had recovered from COVID-19.

The chain joins TRBV4-2 to TRBJ2-7; 7 nucleotides line up with TRBD1. The CDR3 loop spans 16 amino acids. The germline gives CDR1 LGHNA, CDR2 YNFKEQ. Trimming at V came to 0 bases and at J to 2 bases, leaving 7 bases not matched to a gene. In nucleotides, the CDR3 is TGTGCCAGCAGCCAAGACGCGGTGGGACAGCCCTACGAGCAGTACTTC. Its protein product is CASSQDAVGQPYEQYF.

The chain employs TRBV6-1 and TRBJ1-3; possibly TRBD1 for D (6 bases). The CDR3 length is 14 residues. Germline CDR1 and CDR2: MNHNS and SASEGT. Trimming took 1 base from V and 6 from J, leaving 10 bases between them. This CDR3 is CASSEGTALNTIYF. The CDR3 nucleotides read TGTGCCAGCAGTGAAGGGACAGCCCTAAACACCATATATTTT.

The chain joins TRBV9 to TRBJ1-2; possible D gene TRBD1, 5 bases. The CDR3 contains 14 residues. The V end lost 0 bases, the J end lost 2 bases, and 8 bases lay between the germline ends. In germline, CDR1 is SGDLS, CDR2 YYNGEE. The CDR3, as DNA: TGTGCCAGCAGCGTAGCGGCAGGGAACTATGGCTACACCTTC. Translating it yields CASSVAAGNYGYTF.

This clone showed up just a few times. One end of the junction varies from germline; a read error may be responsible. This chain uses TRBV7-7 with TRBJ1-2, with TRBD1 matching 12 bases. Germline CDR1 SSHAT, CDR2 FNYEAQ (reference sequence). This CDR3 is 15 amino acids long. DNA of the CDR3: TGTGCTAGCAGCCGCGGGACAGGGGGCGGGTATGGCTACACCTTC. Amino acid sequence: CASSRGTGGGYGYTF.

A remark on this clone: Other DNA sequences in the sample encode the same CDR3. The chain joins TRBV11-2 to TRBJ1-2; a possible D gene is TRBD1 (6 bases). Germline-derived CDR1 and CDR2 are SGHAT and FQNNGV. The V gene lost 5 bases and the J gene lost 4 bases, with 11 bases spanning the gap. This CDR3 comprises 13 residues. The CDR3 protein is CASSLRGGYGYTF. In DNA, the CDR3 is TGTGCCAGCAGCCTCCGAGGGGGCTATGGCTACACCTTC.

The J gene is TRBJ2-1, the V gene TRBV6-5; D possibly corresponds to TRBD1 (6 bases). This CDR3 spans 14 amino acids. Trimming took off 0 bases at V and 8 bases at J, with 11 bases between the two ends. CDR1 and CDR2 (germline): MNHEY, SVGAGI. CDR3 nucleotide sequence: TGTGCCAGCAGTTACTCAGGGACACTCGATGAGCAGTTCTTC. Its translation: CASSYSGTLDEQFF.

The gene calls are TRBV9 and TRBJ1-6; 10 bases map to TRBD1. The V gene's germline CDR1 is SGDLS and CDR2 YYNGEE. Unmatched junction bases numbered 13, after V lost 2 bases and J lost 5 bases. The CDR3 length is 19 residues. CDR3 amino acids: CASSVDPGGQGSNNSPLHF. CDR3 coding DNA: TGTGCCAGCAGCGTTGACCCGGGGGGACAGGGGTCCAATAATTCACCCCTCCACTTT. Full variable domain (outside the CDR3, taken from reference TRBV9 and TRBJ1-6): DSGVTQTPKHLITATGQRVTLRCSPRSGDLSVYWYQQSLDQGLQFLIQYYNGEERAKGNILERFSAQQFPDLHSELNLSSLELGDSALYFCASSVDPGGQGSNNSPLHFGNGTRLTVT.

The chain carries TRBV19 and TRBJ1-1; maybe TRBD1 (5 bases). CDR3 size: 14 residues. The V end was cut by 5 bases, the J end by 2 bases, with 12 bases between. CDR1 LNHDA and CDR2 SQIVND come from the germline V gene (reference sequence). For the CDR3, the DNA is TGTGCCAGTAGTGCAACGGGACTTAACACTGAAGCTTTCTTT. Amino acid sequence: CASSATGLNTEAFF.

This chain links TRBV12-5 with TRBJ2-7, with D perhaps matching TRBD2 (5 bases). The CDR3 loop spans 13 amino acids. Trimming pared 1 base from V and 6 bases from J, leaving 10 bases between. Looked up from germline, CDR1 is LGHNT and CDR2 is FRNRAP. CDR3 in amino acids: CASGLAGKSEQYF. The CDR3 DNA reads TGTGCTAGTGGTTTGGCCGGGAAAAGCGAGCAGTACTTC.

The rearrangement uses TRBV15 and TRBJ1-3, with 12 bases aligning to TRBD1. Per the germline V gene, CDR1 is LNHNV and CDR2 is YYDKDF (reference sequence). The CDR3 totals 16 residues. Trimming removed 5 bases from V and 3 bases from J; junction bases left unmatched: 5. CDR3 protein: CATSRGTGGLGNTIYF. DNA of the CDR3: TGTGCCACCAGCCGAGGGACAGGGGGCCTTGGAAACACCATATATTTT.

The chain employs TRBV3-1 (or the pseudogene TRBV3-2) and TRBJ2-4, with TRBD1 matching 7 bases. J gave up 2 bases and V 0 bases, and 16 bases lay outside the gene matches. CDR1 and CDR2 from the germline V gene are LGHDT and YNNKEL (reference sequence). CDR3 length: 20 amino acids. The CDR3 DNA reads as TGTGCCAGCAGCCAAGATCGACCGGGACAGTGGTCCGTGTCCAAAAACATTCAGTACTTC. It yields the protein CASSQDRPGQWSVSKNIQYF.

This chain joins TRBV6-5 and TRBJ2-5; 9 positions agree with TRBD2. The ends lost 2 bases at V and 4 bases at J; junction bases unmatched: 2. The germline gives CDR1 MNHEY, CDR2 SVGAGI. The CDR3 runs to 14 residues. The CDR3, as DNA: TGTGCCAGCAGTTACCGCGGGGGGGCAGAGACCCAGTACTTC. Encoded protein: CASSYRGGAETQYF.

The V call is TRBV18, the J call TRBJ1-6; 7 bases fit TRBD1. The J segment lost 7 bases and the V segment lost 3 bases, leaving 3 bases of the junction unmatched. Germline V lookup: CDR1 KGHSH, CDR2 LQKENI. This CDR3 region has 14 residues. The CDR3 DNA reads TGTGCCAGCTCACCCACAGGGGACAATTCACCCCTCCACTTT. Encoded protein: CASSPTGDNSPLHF.

This chain joins TRBV27 and TRBJ1-4, with 8 nucleotides matching TRBD1. Losses at the gene ends were 5 bases for V and 4 bases for J; bases not matched to a gene: 6. CDR1 is MNHEY, CDR2 SMNVEV, per germline (reference sequence). The CDR3 length is 15 residues. This CDR3 is CASSPWTGHNEKLFF. For the CDR3, the DNA is TGTGCCAGCAGTCCATGGACAGGGCATAATGAAAAACTGTTTTTT. Filled out from reference TRBV27 and TRBJ1-4, the complete variable domain reads EAQVTQNPRYLITVTGKKLTVTCSQNMNHEYMSWYRQDPGLGLRQIYYSMNVEVTDKGDVPEGYKVSRKEKRNFPLILESPSPNQTSLYFCASSPWTGHNEKLFFGSGTQLSVL.

This chain uses TRBV9 with TRBJ2-2; tentatively, D is TRBD1 (5 bases). The germline gives CDR1 SGDLS, CDR2 YYNGEE. The CDR3 spans 18 residues. V gave up 0 bases and J gave up 1 base, with 16 bases separating them. CDR3 coding DNA: TGTGCCAGCAGCGTAGTGATGCCAGGGCCTTTGAACACCGGGGAGCTGTTTTTT. Translation: CASSVVMPGPLNTGELFF.

The CDR3 nucleotides are TGCGCCAGCAGTCCTTACAAAGTTAAAGAGACCCAGTACTTC. It codes for CASSPYKVKETQYF. The J gene is TRBJ2-5, the V gene TRBV23-1; D is undetermined. TRBV23-1 is flagged as an ORF with uncertain function. V was clipped by 4 bases and J by 3 bases, with 12 bases between them. The CDR3 is made up of 14 amino acids.

The chain uses TRBV18 and TRBJ1-1, with a possible D match to TRBD1 (6 bases). Trimming shortened V by 10 bases and J by 8 bases, and 20 bases separated the two germline ends. From germline, CDR1 is KGHSH and CDR2 LQKENI. The CDR3 runs to 13 residues. The CDR3 DNA is TGTGCCACCCGGGGGGGCCTGGGCGAGGAAGCTTTCTTT. It is translated as CATRGGLGEEAFF.

Comments on this clone: Germline is not matched at one junction end, which may reflect a read error. The V and J genes are TRBV3-1 (or the pseudogene TRBV3-2) and TRBJ1-4, with a weak D call TRBD1 (5 bases). Germline V CDR1 and CDR2: LGHDT, YNNKEL (reference sequence). CDR3 length: 15 residues. CDR3 nucleotide sequence: TGTGCCAGCAGCCTCGACGGGGGGTCCCCAAGAAAAACTGTTTTT. It specifies CASSLDGGSPRKTVF.

This clone showed up just once. The V and J genes are TRBV7-2 and TRBJ1-2; 7 positions match TRBD1. There are 13 residues in the CDR3. Trimming removed 5 bases from V and 8 bases from J; junction bases left unmatched: 8. The V gene's germline CDR1 is SGHTA and CDR2 FQGNSA. DNA for the CDR3: TGTGCCAGCAGCCGACAGGGTGCCAGAGGCTACACCTTC. Translation gives CASSRQGARGYTF.

This clone has just one count. The genes are TRBV9 and TRBJ2-3; possible D gene TRBD1, 6 bases. This CDR3 is built from 13 residues. The germline V and J ends were trimmed by 2 bases and 8 bases, with 12 bases remaining between them. Germline-derived CDR1 and CDR2 are SGDLS and YYNGEE. Here the CDR3 reads CASSVGAGATQYF. Here the CDR3 DNA reads TGTGCCAGCAGCGTGGGGGCTGGAGCTACGCAGTATTTT.

The chain joins TRBV5-6 to TRBJ1-1, with TRBD1 as a possible D gene (5 bases). The germline V gene has CDR1 SGHDT and CDR2 YYEEEE. Between the trimmed V and J ends, which lost 0 bases and 7 bases, there was a span of 16 bases. This CDR3 has 15 amino acids. In DNA form, the CDR3 reads TGTGCCAGCAGCTTGGGCAGGGCTGTATCGCGTGAAGCTTTCTTT. This codes for CASSLGRAVSREAFF.

This chain connects TRBV19 to TRBJ2-6; 9 nucleotides agree with TRBD1. V dropped 0 bases and J dropped 0; count of bases not matched to a gene: 9. The CDR3 contains 20 residues. Germline CDR1 LNHDA, CDR2 SQIVND (reference sequence). The CDR3 loop reads CASSIDLYGDRVSGANVLTF. The CDR3 DNA reads as TGTGCCAGTAGTATAGATCTATACGGGGACAGGGTCTCTGGGGCCAACGTCCTGACTTTC.

The genes are TRBV30 and TRBJ1-5; a possible D gene is TRBD1 (6 bases). The CDR3 spans 16 residues. V dropped 0 bases and J dropped 1 base, with 13 bases sitting between them. Germline CDR1 reads GTSNPN; CDR2 reads SVGIG (reference sequence). The DNA of the CDR3 is TGTGCCTGGAGTGTACCCTGGCAGGGGAGCAATCAGCCCCAGCATTTT. It codes for CAWSVPWQGSNQPQHF.

The chain recombines TRBV30 with TRBJ2-6, with 7 bases fitting TRBD2. The J segment lost 1 base and the V segment lost 0 bases, leaving 0 bases of the junction unmatched. The CDR3 spans 15 residues. Germline loops: CDR1 GTSNPN, CDR2 SVGIG (reference sequence). The CDR3 reads CAWSVGGSGANVLTF. CDR3 in DNA: TGTGCCTGGAGTGTGGGGGGGTCTGGGGCCAACGTCCTGACTTTC.

The chain couples TRBV19 to TRBJ2-5; D may be TRBD1 (6 bases). Germline assignment: CDR1 LNHDA and CDR2 SQIVND (reference sequence). The CDR3 totals 14 residues. Trimming shortened V by 6 bases and J by 4 bases, and 15 bases separated the two germline ends. The CDR3: CASSQSIRGETQYF. The CDR3 DNA is TGTGCCAGTAGCCAATCTATCAGGGGAGAGACCCAGTACTTC.

The rearrangement joins TRBV3-1 (or the pseudogene TRBV3-2) to TRBJ1-4; no clear D gene. The V and J ends lost 2 bases and 8 bases respectively, with 18 bases between them. The germline CDR1 and CDR2 sequences are LGHDT and YNNKEL (reference sequence). CDR3 length: 16 amino acids. In nucleotides, the CDR3 is TGTGCCAGCAGCCAAAACCTCGGGTTGTATGAGGAAAAACTGTTTTTT. Amino acid sequence: CASSQNLGLYEEKLFF.

V and J are TRBV6-6 and TRBJ1-6; 9 bases are shared with TRBD1. Trimming removed 2 bases from V and 7 bases from J; junction bases left unmatched: 6. CDR1 and CDR2 (germline): MNHNY, SVGAGI (reference sequence). The CDR3 runs to 16 residues. This chain's CDR3 is CASSYGQGFANSPLHF. DNA of the CDR3: TGTGCCAGCAGTTACGGACAGGGGTTTGCCAATTCACCCCTCCACTTT.

The chain links TRBV29-1 to TRBJ1-4; no definite D call. Trimming took 7 bases from V and 3 from J, leaving 9 bases between them. The CDR3 runs to 12 residues. Per the germline V gene, CDR1 is SQVTM and CDR2 is ANQGSEA. Here the CDR3 DNA reads TGCAGCGCCGAGTCGGCTAATGAAAAACTGTTTTTT. Translating gives CSAESANEKLFF. Full variable domain (rest looked up from reference TRBV29-1 and TRBJ1-4): SAVISQKPSRDICQRGTSLTIQCQVDSQVTMMFWYRQQPGQSLTLIATANQGSEATYESGFVIDKFPISRPNLTFSTLTVSNMSPEDSSIYLCSAESANEKLFFGSGTQLSVL.

J is TRBJ2-7 and V is TRBV10-2; TRBD2 aligns across 9 bases. Germline CDR1 reads WSHSY; CDR2 reads SAAADI. The junction had 9 bases not matched to a gene; V was cut back by 8 bases and J by 4 bases. The CDR3 contains 14 residues. The CDR3 sequence: CASLLAGVGYEQYF. DNA for the CDR3: TGCGCCAGCCTATTAGCGGGAGTGGGGTACGAGCAGTACTTC.

This sequence joins TRBV5-1 and TRBJ1-1; D may be TRBD1 (6 bases). The CDR3 loop spans 15 amino acids. Germline V gives CDR1 SGHRS, CDR2 YFSETQ. Trimming shortened V by 0 bases and J by 6 bases, and 15 bases separated the two germline ends. CDR3 sequence: CASSLAGGRGSEAFF. In nucleotides, the CDR3 is TGCGCCAGCAGCTTGGCCGGCGGGAGGGGGTCTGAAGCTTTCTTT.

The V and J genes are TRBV4-1 and TRBJ1-1; TRBD1 is a possible D gene (6 bases). The CDR3 spans 14 residues. With 4 bases removed from V and 3 bases from J, the gap between germline ends came to 12 bases. Germline V gives CDR1 MGHRA, CDR2 YSYEKL. The CDR3 DNA sequence: TGCGCCAGCAGCCGGGGACAAGGGGACACTGAAGCTTTCTTT. Protein product: CASSRGQGDTEAFF.